This T cell receptor beta chain was found in a study of blood T cell repertoires in COVID-19. Overall study: Acute and convalescent COVID-19 specimens originated in the United States, Italy and Spain. T cells, B-cell-depleted T cells, or PBMCs supplied cDNA or gDNA.

This CDR3 region has 15 residues. Germline assignment: CDR1 SGHDN and CDR2 FVKESK. Trimming pared 5 bases from V and 0 bases from J, leaving 10 bases between. Original analysis: Amplifying reference gene primers gave estimates of nucleated cell counts. Measured with immunoSEQ multiplex PCR; TCRdb has only the in-frame clones, and not every one. D and trimming come from the DNA, and the V and J calls and clone size come from that table. The repertoire has tens of thousands of clones, about nine tenths of them found once; the top ten carry around 2%. Sequencing was done on a sample of peripheral blood. The chain has TRBV14 and TRBJ2-2, with D perhaps TRBD2 (6 bases). The sequence came from a man over 45 with active COVID-19. The CDR3 DNA reads TGTGCCAGCAGCGGCGGGGTTACGAACACCGGGGAGCTGTTTTTT. Amino acids: CASSGGVTNTGELFF.